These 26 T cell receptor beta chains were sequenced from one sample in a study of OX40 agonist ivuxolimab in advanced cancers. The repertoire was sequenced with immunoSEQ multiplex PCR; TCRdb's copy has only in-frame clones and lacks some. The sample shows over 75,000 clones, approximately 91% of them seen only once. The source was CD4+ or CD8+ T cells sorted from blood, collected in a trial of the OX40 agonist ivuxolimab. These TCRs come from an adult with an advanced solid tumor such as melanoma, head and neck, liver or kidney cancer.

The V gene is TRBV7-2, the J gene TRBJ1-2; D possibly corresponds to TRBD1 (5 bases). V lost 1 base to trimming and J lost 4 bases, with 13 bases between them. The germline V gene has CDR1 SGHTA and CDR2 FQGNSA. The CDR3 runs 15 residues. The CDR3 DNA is TGTGCCAGCAGCTTAGGTGGGGGGTACGGCTATGGCTACACCTTC. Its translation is CASSLGGGYGYGYTF.

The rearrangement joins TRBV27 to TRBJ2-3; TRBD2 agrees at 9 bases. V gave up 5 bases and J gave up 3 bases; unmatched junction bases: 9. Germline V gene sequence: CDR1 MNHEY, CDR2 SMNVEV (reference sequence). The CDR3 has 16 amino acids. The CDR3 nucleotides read TGTGCCAGCAGTCTCTACGCGGGAGGGAGAACAGATACGCAGTATTTT. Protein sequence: CASSLYAGGRTDTQYF.

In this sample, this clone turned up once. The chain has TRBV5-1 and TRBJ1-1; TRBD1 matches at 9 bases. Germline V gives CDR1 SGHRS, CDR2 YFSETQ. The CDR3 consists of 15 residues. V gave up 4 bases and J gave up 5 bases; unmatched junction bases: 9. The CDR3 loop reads CASSPIQGARTEAFF. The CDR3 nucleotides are TGCGCCAGCAGCCCGATACAGGGGGCCCGAACTGAAGCTTTCTTT.

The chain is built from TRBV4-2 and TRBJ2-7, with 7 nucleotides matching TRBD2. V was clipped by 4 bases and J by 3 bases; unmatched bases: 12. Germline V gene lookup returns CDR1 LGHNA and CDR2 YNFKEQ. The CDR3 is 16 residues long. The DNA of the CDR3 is TGTGCCAGCAGCCCCTCCTCGGGCGGGGGACGCTACGAGCAGTACTTC. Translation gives CASSPSSGGGRYEQYF.

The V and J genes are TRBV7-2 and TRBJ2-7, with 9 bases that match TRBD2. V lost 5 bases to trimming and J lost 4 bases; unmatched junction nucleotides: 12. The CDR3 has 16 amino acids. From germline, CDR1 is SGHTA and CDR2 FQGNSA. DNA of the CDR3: TGTGCCAGCAGCGCCGTACCGGGACTAGCTTCTTACGAGCAGTACTTC. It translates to CASSAVPGLASYEQYF. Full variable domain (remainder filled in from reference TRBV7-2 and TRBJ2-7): GAGVSQSPSNKVTEKGKDVELRCDPISGHTALYWYRQSLGQGLEFLIYFQGNSAPDKSGLPSDRFSAERTGGSVSTLTIQRTQQEDSAVYLCASSAVPGLASYEQYFGPGTRLTVT.

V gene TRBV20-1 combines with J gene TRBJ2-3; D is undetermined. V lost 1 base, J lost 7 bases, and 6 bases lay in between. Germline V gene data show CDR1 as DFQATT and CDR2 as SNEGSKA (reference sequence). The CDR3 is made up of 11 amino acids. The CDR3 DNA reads TGCAGTGCTAGAGGACAAAATACGCAGTATTTT. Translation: CSARGQNTQYF.

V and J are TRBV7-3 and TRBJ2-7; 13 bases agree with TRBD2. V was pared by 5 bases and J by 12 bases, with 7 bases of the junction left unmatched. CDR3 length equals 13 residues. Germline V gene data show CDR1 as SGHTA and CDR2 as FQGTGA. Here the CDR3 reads CASSPGLAGVLYF. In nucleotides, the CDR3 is TGTGCCAGCAGCCCCGGACTAGCGGGAGTGTTGTACTTC.

Here the CDR3 DNA reads TGTGCCAGTAGTTCCGGACTAGTAGTTATCGACGAGCAGTACTTC. Protein sequence: CASSSGLVVIDEQYF. This chain connects TRBV19 to TRBJ2-7, with 7 bases aligning to TRBD2. The CDR3 extends over 15 amino acids. The junction had 12 bases not matched to a gene; V was cut back by 5 bases and J by 5 bases. CDR1 is LNHDA and CDR2 is SQIVND in the germline V gene (reference sequence).

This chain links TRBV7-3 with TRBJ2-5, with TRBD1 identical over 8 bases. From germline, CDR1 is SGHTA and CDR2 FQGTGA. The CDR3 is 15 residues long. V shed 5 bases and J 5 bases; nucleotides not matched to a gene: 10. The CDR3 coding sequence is TGTGCCAGCAGCGAATCAGGGGGCTCCCGGGAGACCCAGTACTTC. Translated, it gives CASSESGGSRETQYF.

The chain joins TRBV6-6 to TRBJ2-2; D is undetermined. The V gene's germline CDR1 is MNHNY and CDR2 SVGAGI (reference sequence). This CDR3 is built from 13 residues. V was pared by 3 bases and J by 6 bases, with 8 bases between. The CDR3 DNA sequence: TGTGCCAGCAGTTATACGGTCCCCGGGGAGCTGTTTTTT. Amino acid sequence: CASSYTVPGELFF.

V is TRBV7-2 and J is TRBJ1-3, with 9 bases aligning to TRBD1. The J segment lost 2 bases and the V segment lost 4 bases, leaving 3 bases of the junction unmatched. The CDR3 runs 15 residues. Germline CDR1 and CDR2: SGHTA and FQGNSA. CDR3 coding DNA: TGTGCCAGCAGCTGGGGACAGGGTCCTGGAAACACCATATATTTT. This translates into CASSWGQGPGNTIYF. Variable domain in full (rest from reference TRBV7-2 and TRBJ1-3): GAGVSQSPSNKVTEKGKDVELRCDPISGHTALYWYRQSLGQGLEFLIYFQGNSAPDKSGLPSDRFSAERTGGSVSTLTIQRTQQEDSAVYLCASSWGQGPGNTIYFGEGSWLTVV.

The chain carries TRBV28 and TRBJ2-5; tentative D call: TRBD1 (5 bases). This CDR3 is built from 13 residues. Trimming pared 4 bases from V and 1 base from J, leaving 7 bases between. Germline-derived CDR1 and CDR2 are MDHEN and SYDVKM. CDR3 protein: CASSWGPQETQYF. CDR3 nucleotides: TGTGCCAGCAGTTGGGGCCCCCAAGAGACCCAGTACTTC.

Here the CDR3 reads CASSQATSGRGDTQYF. Here the CDR3 DNA reads TGCGCCAGCAGCCAGGCGACTAGCGGGAGGGGAGATACGCAGTATTTT. V usage is TRBV4-3 and J usage is TRBJ2-3; 14 bases align to TRBD2. Germline V gene lookup returns CDR1 LGHNA and CDR2 YSLEER. The CDR3 totals 16 residues. After removal of 3 bases from V and 5 bases from J, the junction contained 4 bases not matched to a gene.

CDR3: CASSLDRGIGYTF. CDR3 nucleotide sequence: TGTGCCAGCAGCTTGGACAGGGGGATTGGCTACACCTTC. This chain uses TRBV5-4 with TRBJ1-2, with 8 nucleotides matching TRBD1. V trimming: 0 bases; J trimming: 7 bases; junction bases outside the gene matches: 2. Germline CDR1 SGHNT, CDR2 YYREEE (reference sequence). This CDR3 has 13 amino acids. The entire variable domain, with the rest obtained from reference TRBV5-4 and TRBJ1-2, is as follows: ETGVTQSPTHLIKTRGQQVTLRCSSQSGHNTVSWYQQALGQGPQFIFQYYREEENGRGNFPPRFSGLQFPNYSSELNVNALELDDSALYLCASSLDRGIGYTFGSGTRLTVV.

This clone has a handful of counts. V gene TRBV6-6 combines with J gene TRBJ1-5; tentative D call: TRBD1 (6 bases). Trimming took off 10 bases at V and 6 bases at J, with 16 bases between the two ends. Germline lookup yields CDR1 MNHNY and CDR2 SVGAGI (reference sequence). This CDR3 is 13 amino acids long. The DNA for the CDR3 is TGTGCCATCTGGGCGGGGGCCGCTCAGCCCCAGCATTTT. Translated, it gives CAIWAGAAQPQHF.

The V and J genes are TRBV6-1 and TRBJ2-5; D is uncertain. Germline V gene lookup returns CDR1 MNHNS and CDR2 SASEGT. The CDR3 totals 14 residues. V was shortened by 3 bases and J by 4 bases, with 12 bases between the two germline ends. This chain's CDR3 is CASSDLRVPETQYF. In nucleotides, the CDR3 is TGTGCCAGCAGTGATCTCAGAGTCCCAGAGACCCAGTACTTC.

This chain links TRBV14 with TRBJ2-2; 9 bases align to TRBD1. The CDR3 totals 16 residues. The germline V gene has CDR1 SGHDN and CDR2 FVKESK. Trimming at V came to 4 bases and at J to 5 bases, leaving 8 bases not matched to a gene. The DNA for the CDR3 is TGTGCCAGCAGCCCCCGGACAGGGGTTTTAACCGGGGAGCTGTTTTTT. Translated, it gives CASSPRTGVLTGELFF.

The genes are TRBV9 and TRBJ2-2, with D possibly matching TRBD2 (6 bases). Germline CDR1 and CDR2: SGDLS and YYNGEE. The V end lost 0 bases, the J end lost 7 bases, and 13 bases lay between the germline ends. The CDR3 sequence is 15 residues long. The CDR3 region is CASSVVGSRGGELFF. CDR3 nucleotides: TGTGCCAGCAGCGTAGTCGGGAGTAGGGGCGGGGAGCTGTTTTTT.

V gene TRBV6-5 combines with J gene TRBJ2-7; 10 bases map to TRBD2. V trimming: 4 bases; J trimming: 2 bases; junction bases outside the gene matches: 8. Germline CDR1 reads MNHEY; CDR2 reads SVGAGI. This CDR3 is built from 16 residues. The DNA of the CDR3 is TGTGCCAGCAGTTCTTTTTCAGCGGGAGGGCCCTACGAGCAGTACTTC. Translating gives CASSSFSAGGPYEQYF.

CDR3 nucleotide sequence: TGTGCCAGCAGCTACCGACAGGGGGCTCTGGAGACCCAGTACTTC. It specifies CASSYRQGALETQYF. The V gene is TRBV7-7, the J gene TRBJ2-5, with 10 bases aligning to TRBD1. The germline gives CDR1 SSHAT, CDR2 FNYEAQ (reference sequence). The CDR3 spans 15 residues. J lost 5 bases, V lost 4 bases, and 7 bases had no gene match.

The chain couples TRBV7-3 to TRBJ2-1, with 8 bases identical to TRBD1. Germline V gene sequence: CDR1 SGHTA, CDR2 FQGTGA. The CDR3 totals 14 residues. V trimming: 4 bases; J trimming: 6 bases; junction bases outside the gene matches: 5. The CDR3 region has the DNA TGTGCCAGCAGCTCAGGACAGGGTAGCAATGAGCAGTTCTTC. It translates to CASSSGQGSNEQFF. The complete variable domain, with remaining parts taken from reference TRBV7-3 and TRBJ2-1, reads GAGVSQTPSNKVTEKGKYVELRCDPISGHTALYWYRQSLGQGPEFLIYFQGTGAADDSGLPNDRFFAVRPEGSVSTLKIQRTERGDSAVYLCASSSGQGSNEQFFGPGTRLTVL.

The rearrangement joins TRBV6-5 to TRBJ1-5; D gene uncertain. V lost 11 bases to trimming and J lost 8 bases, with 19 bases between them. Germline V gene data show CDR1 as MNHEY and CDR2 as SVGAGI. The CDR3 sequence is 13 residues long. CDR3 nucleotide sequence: TGTGCCTCTCGCAGGATCTCGACGGAGCCCCAGCATTTT. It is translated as CASRRISTEPQHF.

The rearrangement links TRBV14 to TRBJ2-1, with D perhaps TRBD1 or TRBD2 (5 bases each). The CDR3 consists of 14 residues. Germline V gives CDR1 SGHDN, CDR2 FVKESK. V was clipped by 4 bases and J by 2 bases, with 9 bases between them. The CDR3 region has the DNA TGTGCCAGCAGCCTTGGGGACGCCTACAATGAGCAGTTCTTC. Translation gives CASSLGDAYNEQFF. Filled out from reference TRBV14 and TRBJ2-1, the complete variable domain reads EAGVTQFPSHSVIEKGQTVTLRCDPISGHDNLYWYRRVMGKEIKFLLHFVKESKQDESGMPNNRFLAERTGGTYSTLKVQPAELEDSGVYFCASSLGDAYNEQFFGPGTRLTVL.

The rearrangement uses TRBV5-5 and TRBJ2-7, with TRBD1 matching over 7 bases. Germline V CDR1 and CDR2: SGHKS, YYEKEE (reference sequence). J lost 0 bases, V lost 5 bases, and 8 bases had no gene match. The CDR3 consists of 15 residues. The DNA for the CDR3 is TGTGCCAGCAGTCTCGAGGGACAGAGCTCCTACGAGCAGTACTTC. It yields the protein CASSLEGQSSYEQYF.

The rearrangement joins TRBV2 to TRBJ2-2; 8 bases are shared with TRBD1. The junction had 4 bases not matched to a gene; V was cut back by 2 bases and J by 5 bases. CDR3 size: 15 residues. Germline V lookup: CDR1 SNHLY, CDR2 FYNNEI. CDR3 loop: CASSEQGAVTGELFF. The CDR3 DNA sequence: TGTGCCAGCAGTGAACAGGGGGCTGTTACCGGGGAGCTGTTTTTT.

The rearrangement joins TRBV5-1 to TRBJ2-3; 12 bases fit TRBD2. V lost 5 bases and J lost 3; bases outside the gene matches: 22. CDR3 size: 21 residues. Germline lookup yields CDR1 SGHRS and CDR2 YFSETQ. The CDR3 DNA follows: TGCGCCAGCAGTTATCCTCCGGGACTAGCGGGTGGGGGACGGAGGACAGATACGCAGTATTTT. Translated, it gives CASSYPPGLAGGGRRTDTQYF.